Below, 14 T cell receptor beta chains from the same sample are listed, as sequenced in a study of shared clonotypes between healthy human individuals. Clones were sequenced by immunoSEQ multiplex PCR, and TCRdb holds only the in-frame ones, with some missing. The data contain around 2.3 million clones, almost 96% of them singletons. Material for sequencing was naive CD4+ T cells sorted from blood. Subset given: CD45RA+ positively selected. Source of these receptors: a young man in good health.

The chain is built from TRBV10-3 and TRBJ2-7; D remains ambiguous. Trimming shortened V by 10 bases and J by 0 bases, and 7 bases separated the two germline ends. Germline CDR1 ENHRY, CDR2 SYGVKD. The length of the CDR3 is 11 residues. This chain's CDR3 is CATTGSYEQYF. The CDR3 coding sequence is TGTGCCACCACTGGCTCCTACGAGCAGTACTTC.

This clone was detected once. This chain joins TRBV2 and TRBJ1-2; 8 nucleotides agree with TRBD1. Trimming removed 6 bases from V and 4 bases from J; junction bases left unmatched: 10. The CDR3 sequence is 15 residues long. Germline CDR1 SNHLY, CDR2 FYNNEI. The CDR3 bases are TGTGCCAGCAGGAATTTAGACAGGGGAATCTATGGCTACACCTTC. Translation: CASRNLDRGIYGYTF.

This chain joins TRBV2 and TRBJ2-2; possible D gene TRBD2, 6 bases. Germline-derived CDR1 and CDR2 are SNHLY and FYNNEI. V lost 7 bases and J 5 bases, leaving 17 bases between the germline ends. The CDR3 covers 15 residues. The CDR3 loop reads CASTTSGAGTGELFF. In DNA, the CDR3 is TGTGCCAGCACCACGTCGGGAGCCGGGACCGGGGAGCTGTTTTTT.

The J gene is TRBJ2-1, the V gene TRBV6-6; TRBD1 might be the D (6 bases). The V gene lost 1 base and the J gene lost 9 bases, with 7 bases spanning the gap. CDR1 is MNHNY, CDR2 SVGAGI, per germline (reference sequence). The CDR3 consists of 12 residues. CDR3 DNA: TGTGCCAGCAGTTACTTGGACAGTGAGCAGTTCTTC. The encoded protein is CASSYLDSEQFF.

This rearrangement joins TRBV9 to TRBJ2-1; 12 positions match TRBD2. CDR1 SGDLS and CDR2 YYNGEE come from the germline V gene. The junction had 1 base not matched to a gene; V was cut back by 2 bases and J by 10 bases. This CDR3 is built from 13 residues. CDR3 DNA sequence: TGTGCCAGCAGCGTTGGACTAGCGGGAGAGCAGTTCTTC. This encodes CASSVGLAGEQFF.

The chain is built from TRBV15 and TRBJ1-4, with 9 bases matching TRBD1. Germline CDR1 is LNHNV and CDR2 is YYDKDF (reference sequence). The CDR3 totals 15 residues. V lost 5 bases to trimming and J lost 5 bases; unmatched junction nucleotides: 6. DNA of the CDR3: TGTGCCACCAGCCCACGACAGGGGGGAAATGAAAAACTGTTTTTT. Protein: CATSPRQGGNEKLFF. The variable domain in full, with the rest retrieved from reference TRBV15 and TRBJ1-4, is DAMVIQNPRYQVTQFGKPVTLSCSQTLNHNVMYWYQQKSSQAPKLLFHYYDKDFNNEADTPDNFQSRRPNTSFCFLDIRSPGLGDTAMYLCATSPRQGGNEKLFFGSGTQLSVL.

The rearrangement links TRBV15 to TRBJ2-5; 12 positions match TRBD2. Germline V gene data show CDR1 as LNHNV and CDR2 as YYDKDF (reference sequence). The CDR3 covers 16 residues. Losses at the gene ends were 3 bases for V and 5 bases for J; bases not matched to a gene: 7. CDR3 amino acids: CATSRDRLAGVETQYF. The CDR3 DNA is TGTGCCACCAGCAGGGATAGACTAGCGGGAGTGGAGACCCAGTACTTC. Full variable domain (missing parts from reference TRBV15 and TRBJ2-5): DAMVIQNPRYQVTQFGKPVTLSCSQTLNHNVMYWYQQKSSQAPKLLFHYYDKDFNNEADTPDNFQSRRPNTSFCFLDIRSPGLGDTAMYLCATSRDRLAGVETQYFGPGTRLLVL.

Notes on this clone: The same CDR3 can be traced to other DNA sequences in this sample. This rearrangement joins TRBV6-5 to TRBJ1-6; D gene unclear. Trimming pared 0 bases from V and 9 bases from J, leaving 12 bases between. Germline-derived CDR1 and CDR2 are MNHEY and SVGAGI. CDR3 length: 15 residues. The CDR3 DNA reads TGTGCCAGCAGTTACTCGACCGGGGTGAGTTCACCCCTCCACTTT. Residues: CASSYSTGVSSPLHF.

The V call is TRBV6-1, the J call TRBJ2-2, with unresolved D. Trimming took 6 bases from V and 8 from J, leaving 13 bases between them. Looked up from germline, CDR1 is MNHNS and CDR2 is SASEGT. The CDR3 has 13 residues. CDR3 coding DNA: TGTGCCAGCAGGTTAGACCTCCTAGGGGAGCTGTTTTTT. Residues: CASRLDLLGELFF.

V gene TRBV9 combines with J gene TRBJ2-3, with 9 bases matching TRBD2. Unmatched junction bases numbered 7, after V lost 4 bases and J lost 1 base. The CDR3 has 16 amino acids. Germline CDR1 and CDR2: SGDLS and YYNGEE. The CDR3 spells CASSPSIAGGTDTQYF. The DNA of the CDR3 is TGTGCCAGCAGCCCCTCCATAGCGGGGGGCACAGATACGCAGTATTTT.

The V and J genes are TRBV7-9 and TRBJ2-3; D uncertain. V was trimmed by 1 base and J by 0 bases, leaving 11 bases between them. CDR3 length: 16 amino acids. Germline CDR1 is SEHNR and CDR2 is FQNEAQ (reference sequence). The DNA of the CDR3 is TGTGCCAGCAGCTTAGATGTCGGCATTAGCACAGATACGCAGTATTTT. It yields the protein CASSLDVGISTDTQYF.

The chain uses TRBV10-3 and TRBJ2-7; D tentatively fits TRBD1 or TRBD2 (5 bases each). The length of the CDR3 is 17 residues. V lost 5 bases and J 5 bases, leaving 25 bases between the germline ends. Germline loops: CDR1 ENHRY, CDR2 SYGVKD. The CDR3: CAISSGTVGVKRDEQYF. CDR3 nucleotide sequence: TGTGCCATCAGTTCCGGGACGGTGGGGGTAAAAAGGGACGAGCAGTACTTC.

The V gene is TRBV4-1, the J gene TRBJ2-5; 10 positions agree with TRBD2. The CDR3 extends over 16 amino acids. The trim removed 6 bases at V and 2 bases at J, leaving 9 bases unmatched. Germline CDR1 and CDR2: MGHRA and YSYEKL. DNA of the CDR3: TGCGCCAGCAGTGACGGGGGTAGCGGGGGGCAAGAGACCCAGTACTTC. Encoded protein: CASSDGGSGGQETQYF.

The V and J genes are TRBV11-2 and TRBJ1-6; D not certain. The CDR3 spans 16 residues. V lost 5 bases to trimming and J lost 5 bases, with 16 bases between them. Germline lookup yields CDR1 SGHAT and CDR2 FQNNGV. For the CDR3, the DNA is TGTGCCAGCAGCGTAACAAATTTCTATCATAATTCACCCCTCCACTTT. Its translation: CASSVTNFYHNSPLHF.